The 17 T cell receptor beta chains given below trace back to one sample, sequenced in a study of shared clonotypes between healthy human individuals. Only CD45RO-negative cells positively selected for CCR7 counted as naive CD8 cells, so terminally differentiated effector memory CD45RA+ cells were excluded. The protocol was immunoSEQ multiplex PCR, while the TCRdb copy is restricted to in-frame clones and leaves out a portion. Here the sample spans about 590,000 clones, nearly 97% being singletons. The material sequenced was naive CD8+ T cells sorted from blood. The origin of the receptors is a woman younger than 45 in good health.

The chain couples TRBV7-8 to TRBJ2-3; TRBD1 matches at 7 bases. The CDR3 extends over 19 amino acids. Germline loops: CDR1 SGHVS, CDR2 FQNEAQ. V shed 0 bases and J 2 bases; nucleotides not matched to a gene: 14. This chain's CDR3 is CASSLAYWGTDTFTDTQYF. CDR3 nucleotide sequence: TGTGCCAGCAGCTTAGCTTATTGGGGGACAGACACATTCACAGATACGCAGTATTTT.

The chain employs TRBV29-1 and TRBJ2-3; TRBD2 agrees at 11 bases. The CDR3 runs 15 residues. CDR1 is SQVTM and CDR2 is ANQGSEA in the germline V gene. The V segment lost 3 bases and the J segment 2 bases; nucleotides outside the gene matches: 4. CDR3 bases: TGCAGCGTTGAGAGGACTAGCGGGCTCACAGATACGCAGTATTTT. The encoded protein is CSVERTSGLTDTQYF.

This clone was picked up a small number of times. The CDR3 sequence: CASGGRYGYTF. In DNA, the CDR3 is TGCGCCAGCGGGGGGAGGTATGGCTACACCTTC. The J gene is TRBJ1-2, the V gene TRBV5-1, with D possibly matching TRBD1 (5 bases). Germline V gene data show CDR1 as SGHRS and CDR2 as YFSETQ. The length of the CDR3 is 11 residues. The V end was cut by 7 bases, the J end by 5 bases, with 9 bases between.

The chain uses TRBV28 and TRBJ2-5, with 10 bases aligning to TRBD1. The CDR3 sequence is 13 residues long. J lost 2 bases, V lost 6 bases, and 0 bases had no gene match. Germline CDR1 is MDHEN and CDR2 is SYDVKM. The CDR3 is CASRDRGQETQYF. The CDR3 DNA reads TGTGCCAGCAGGGACAGGGGGCAAGAGACCCAGTACTTC.

The chain couples TRBV27 to TRBJ2-5; D is perhaps TRBD2 (5 bases). Germline-derived CDR1 and CDR2 are MNHEY and SMNVEV (reference sequence). V shed 5 bases and J shed 5 bases, with 9 bases lying between them. This CDR3 is built from 12 residues. The CDR3 reads CASSLPGETQYF. The CDR3 nucleotides are TGTGCCAGCAGTCTACCGGGGGAGACCCAGTACTTC.

This rearrangement joins TRBV11-2 to TRBJ2-7; the D gene is possibly TRBD1 (6 bases). The CDR3 has 14 amino acids. Germline V lookup: CDR1 SGHAT, CDR2 FQNNGV. Trimming took off 1 base at V and 5 bases at J, with 12 bases between the two ends. In nucleotides, the CDR3 is TGTGCCAGCAGCTTAGTGAACAGGGAAAACGAGCAGTACTTC. Its protein product is CASSLVNRENEQYF. The full variable domain, completed using reference TRBV11-2 and TRBJ2-7, is EAGVAQSPRYKIIEKRQSVAFWCNPISGHATLYWYQQILGQGPKLLIQFQNNGVVDDSQLPKDRFSAERLKGVDSTLKIQPAKLEDSAVYLCASSLVNRENEQYFGPGTRLTVT.

The V and J genes are TRBV28 and TRBJ2-7; 9 positions match TRBD2. This CDR3 spans 15 amino acids. Per the germline V gene, CDR1 is MDHEN and CDR2 is SYDVKM. With V trimmed by 5 bases and J by 3 bases, 8 bases remained unmatched. CDR3 nucleotide sequence: TGTGCCAGCAGTCCTGGCTGGCGGGAGGGCTACGAGCAGTACTTC. Amino acids: CASSPGWREGYEQYF.

The chain recombines TRBV15 with TRBJ2-7; D uncertain. The CDR3 is 13 amino acids. Germline-derived CDR1 and CDR2 are LNHNV and YYDKDF (reference sequence). Trimming stripped 2 bases from V and 0 bases from J, with 5 bases between. The CDR3 coding sequence is TGTGCCACCAGCAGAATCCCCTCCTACGAGCAGTACTTC. This codes for CATSRIPSYEQYF. Together with reference TRBV15 and TRBJ2-7, the CDR3 gives the full variable domain: DAMVIQNPRYQVTQFGKPVTLSCSQTLNHNVMYWYQQKSSQAPKLLFHYYDKDFNNEADTPDNFQSRRPNTSFCFLDIRSPGLGDTAMYLCATSRIPSYEQYFGPGTRLTVT.

The V and J genes are TRBV18 and TRBJ1-2; tentatively, D is TRBD1 (6 bases). The V gene's germline CDR1 is KGHSH and CDR2 LQKENI. Trimming took 0 bases from V and 8 from J, leaving 13 bases between them. The CDR3 consists of 14 residues. In DNA form, the CDR3 reads TGTGCCAGCTCACCACCCGGCAGGGGATGGGGCTACACCTTC. Translated: CASSPPGRGWGYTF. Full variable domain (outside the CDR3, taken from reference TRBV18 and TRBJ1-2): NAGVMQNPRHLVRRRGQEARLRCSPMKGHSHVYWYRQLPEEGLKFMVYLQKENIIDESGMPKERFSAEFPKEGPSILRIQQVVRGDSAAYFCASSPPGRGWGYTFGSGTRLTVV.

The J gene is TRBJ2-3, the V gene TRBV7-8; the D is unclear. V lost 0 bases and J 9 bases, leaving 16 bases between the germline ends. CDR3 length: 15 residues. CDR1 is SGHVS, CDR2 FQNEAQ, per germline. CDR3 in DNA: TGTGCCAGCAGCTTAGCGCGCTCAGAACTGAGGACGCAGTATTTT. Protein product: CASSLARSELRTQYF. The full variable domain, in which reference TRBV7-8 and TRBJ2-3 provide the parts outside the CDR3, is GAGVSQSPRYKVAKRGQDVALRCDPISGHVSLFWYQQALGQGPEFLTYFQNEAQLDKSGLPSDRFFAERPEGSVSTLKIQRTQQEDSAVYLCASSLARSELRTQYFGPGTRLTVL.

The chain employs TRBV6-1 and TRBJ2-1; maybe TRBD2 (5 bases). The CDR3 consists of 15 residues. Germline CDR1 MNHNS, CDR2 SASEGT. Trimming removed 1 base from V and 7 bases from J, with 14 bases in between. CDR3: CASSEDPGILNEQFF. The CDR3 DNA follows: TGTGCCAGCAGTGAAGACCCCGGGATCCTAAATGAGCAGTTCTTC.

The chain has TRBV28 and TRBJ2-1; 7 nucleotides agree with TRBD1. Trimming cost V 6 bases and J 4 bases; bases outside gene matches: 12. CDR3 size: 16 residues. CDR1 and CDR2 (germline): MDHEN, SYDVKM. The CDR3 protein is CASSPSKDREYNEQFF. In nucleotides, the CDR3 is TGTGCCAGCAGCCCGAGCAAAGACAGGGAGTACAATGAGCAGTTCTTC.

This clone was found once. The chain uses TRBV10-3 and TRBJ2-7; 7 bases align to TRBD1. Germline CDR1 is ENHRY and CDR2 is SYGVKD. The CDR3 is made up of 16 amino acids. The junction had 8 bases not matched to a gene; V was cut back by 1 base and J by 2 bases. The DNA for the CDR3 is TGTGCCATCAGTGAGTGGGACAGCGGCGGAGCCTACGAGCAGTACTTC. This encodes CAISEWDSGGAYEQYF.

V is TRBV9 and J is TRBJ1-2; tentatively, D is TRBD1 (5 bases). The CDR3 runs 12 residues. V was trimmed by 4 bases and J by 3 bases, leaving 7 bases between them. Germline lookup yields CDR1 SGDLS and CDR2 YYNGEE. The CDR3 reads CASSRGDYGYTF. DNA of the CDR3: TGTGCCAGCAGCCGAGGGGACTATGGCTACACCTTC.

The chain carries TRBV11-2 and TRBJ2-1; D is undetermined. Germline CDR1 and CDR2: SGHAT and FQNNGV. V was trimmed by 2 bases and J by 4 bases, leaving 6 bases between them. The CDR3 spans 13 residues. Here the CDR3 reads CASSLTEYNEQFF. The CDR3 DNA reads as TGTGCCAGCAGCTTAACCGAGTACAATGAGCAGTTCTTC. Using reference TRBV11-2 and TRBJ2-1 for the parts outside the CDR3, the full variable domain is EAGVAQSPRYKIIEKRQSVAFWCNPISGHATLYWYQQILGQGPKLLIQFQNNGVVDDSQLPKDRFSAERLKGVDSTLKIQPAKLEDSAVYLCASSLTEYNEQFFGPGTRLTVL.

This chain uses TRBV5-4 with TRBJ2-7, with D tentatively TRBD1 or TRBD2 (5 bases each). Trimming took 3 bases from V and 0 from J, leaving 13 bases between them. The CDR3 totals 15 residues. Germline V gene lookup returns CDR1 SGHNT and CDR2 YYREEE (reference sequence). The CDR3 DNA sequence: TGTGCCAGCAGCTCTGGGGGAGAGCGCTCCTACGAGCAGTACTTC. It translates to CASSSGGERSYEQYF.

CDR3 in DNA: TGTGCCAGCAGTCTTGGGGCGGGGTTCGGCGAGCAGTACTTC. It encodes CASSLGAGFGEQYF. J is TRBJ2-7 and V is TRBV27; tentatively, D is TRBD2 (6 bases). Germline V gives CDR1 MNHEY, CDR2 SMNVEV (reference sequence). CDR3 length: 14 amino acids. Trimming removed 5 bases at V and 6 bases at J, with 17 bases between.